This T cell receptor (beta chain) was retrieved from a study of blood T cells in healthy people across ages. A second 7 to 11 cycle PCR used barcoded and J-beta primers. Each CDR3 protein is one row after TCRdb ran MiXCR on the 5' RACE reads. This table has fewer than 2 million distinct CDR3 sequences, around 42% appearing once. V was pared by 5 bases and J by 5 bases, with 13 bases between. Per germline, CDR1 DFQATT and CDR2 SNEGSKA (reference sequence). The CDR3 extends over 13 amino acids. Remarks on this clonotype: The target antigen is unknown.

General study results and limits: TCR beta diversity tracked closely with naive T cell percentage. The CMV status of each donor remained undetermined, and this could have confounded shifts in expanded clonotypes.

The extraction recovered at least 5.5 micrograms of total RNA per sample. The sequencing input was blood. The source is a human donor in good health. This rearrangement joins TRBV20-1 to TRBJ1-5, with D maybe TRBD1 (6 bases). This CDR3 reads CSAQEGVDQPQHF. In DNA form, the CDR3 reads TGCAGTGCTCAGGAGGGGGTTGATCAGCCCCAGCATTTT.